Below, 27 T cell receptor beta chains from the same sample are listed, as sequenced in a study of T cell repertoires in cytomegalovirus infection. MiXCR, applied by TCRdb to the reads, yields one record per CDR3 protein. The sample has about 460,000 distinct CDR3 sequences; around 11% are singletons. The source material was PBMCs. These TCRs come from a human donor in good health (CMV status not recorded). Some clones in this sample may be carry-over from other donors' samples.

This clonotype showed up many times. The chain carries TRBV12-5 and TRBJ2-5; possibly TRBD2 for D (6 bases). V was cut by 0 bases and J by 7 bases, with 18 bases left in between. This CDR3 region has 16 residues. Germline CDR1 reads LGHNT; CDR2 reads FRNRAP. The CDR3 nucleotides read TGTGCTAGTGGTTTGGTTTCCGGAGGGCACGGGGGGACCCAGTACTTC. Its translation is CASGLVSGGHGGTQYF.

This clonotype was counted at least ten times. The J gene is TRBJ1-2, the V gene TRBV12-3 or TRBV12-4, with 7 positions matching TRBD1. CDR3 length: 15 amino acids. With 6 bases clipped from V and 4 bases from J, the junction kept 11 bases outside the gene matches. The CDR3 here is CASSSGTGQIYGYTF. The CDR3 coding sequence is TGTGCCAGCAGCTCAGGAACGGGACAGATCTATGGCTACACCTTC.

This clonotype appeared a few times. This chain uses TRBV2 with TRBJ2-4; 9 positions match TRBD2. Germline CDR1 and CDR2: SNHLY and FYNNEI. The CDR3 sequence is 15 residues long. With 2 bases clipped from V and 8 bases from J, the junction kept 7 bases outside the gene matches. CDR3: CASSEWRGGYDIQYF. The DNA of the CDR3 is TGTGCCAGCAGTGAATGGCGGGGGGGGTATGACATTCAGTACTTC.

At least ten counts were recorded for this clonotype. This chain joins TRBV6-6 and TRBJ1-5, with 8 positions matching TRBD1. V shed 7 bases, J shed 6 bases, and the junction held 11 bases outside the gene matches. This CDR3 is 15 amino acids long. Germline loops: CDR1 MNHNY, CDR2 SVGAGI (reference sequence). Here the CDR3 DNA reads TGTGCCAGCACCCGGGGACAGGAAAGTACTCAGCCCCAGCATTTT. The encoded protein is CASTRGQESTQPQHF.

This CDR3 reads CASSIPQGVAKNIQYF. The CDR3, as DNA: TGTGCCAGCAGTATTCCCCAGGGGGTAGCCAAAAACATTCAGTACTTC. The rearrangement uses TRBV2 and TRBJ2-4; 7 nucleotides agree with TRBD1. Trimming cost V 5 bases and J 0 bases; bases outside gene matches: 7. CDR1 and CDR2 (germline): SNHLY, FYNNEI. CDR3 length: 16 amino acids. The full variable domain, rest sourced from reference TRBV2 and TRBJ2-4, is EPEVTQTPSHQVTQMGQEVILRCVPISNHLYFYWYRQILGQKVEFLVSFYNNEISEKSEIFDDQFSVERPDGSNFTLKIRSTKLEDSAMYFCASSIPQGVAKNIQYFGAGTRLSVL.

V usage is TRBV6-1 and J usage is TRBJ2-2; 8 positions match TRBD1. The junction had 9 bases not matched to a gene; V was cut back by 7 bases and J by 5 bases. Germline V gene data show CDR1 as MNHNS and CDR2 as SASEGT. The CDR3 is 15 amino acids. CDR3 in amino acids: CASIIDRGGTGELFF. DNA for the CDR3: TGTGCCAGCATTATTGACAGGGGAGGAACCGGGGAGCTGTTTTTT.

This clonotype was detected many times. This chain joins TRBV10-3 and TRBJ2-7, with TRBD1 identical over 10 bases. CDR1 and CDR2 (germline): ENHRY, SYGVKD. Germline trimming cut 8 bases from V and 3 bases from J; bases unmatched to any gene: 7. This CDR3 has 14 residues. DNA for the CDR3: TGTGCCATCCACCCGGGACAGGGGCACTACGAGCAGTACTTC. It specifies CAIHPGQGHYEQYF.

This clonotype has a count of ten or more. The chain combines TRBV5-1 with TRBJ2-5; a possible D gene is TRBD1 (6 bases). V lost 0 bases, J lost 2 bases, and 8 bases lay in between. The CDR3 loop spans 14 amino acids. Germline V gene lookup returns CDR1 SGHRS and CDR2 YFSETQ. The CDR3 protein is CASSLGDTQETQYF. CDR3 nucleotides: TGCGCCAGCAGCTTGGGGGACACGCAAGAGACCCAGTACTTC.

This clonotype was detected ten times or more. CDR3 residues: CASSLFILYGYTF. The CDR3 DNA is TGTGCCAGCAGCTTATTCATCCTCTATGGCTACACCTTC. The gene calls are TRBV7-8 and TRBJ1-2; the D is unclear. The CDR3 runs to 13 residues. CDR1 and CDR2 (germline): SGHVS, FQNEAQ. V dropped 2 bases and J dropped 4 bases, with 8 bases sitting between them.

This clonotype was seen at least ten times. This chain joins TRBV20-1 and TRBJ1-2; D ambiguous. In germline, CDR1 is DFQATT, CDR2 SNEGSKA (reference sequence). The V end lost 1 base, the J end lost 3 bases, and 9 bases lay between the germline ends. The CDR3 totals 13 residues. For the CDR3, the DNA is TGCAGTGCTAGAGCGGCCGGACACTATGGCTACACCTTC. It translates to CSARAAGHYGYTF.

V and J are TRBV7-3 and TRBJ2-3; a weak D match, TRBD1 (6 bases). Trimming stripped 5 bases from V and 4 bases from J, with 16 bases between. This CDR3 has 15 residues. Germline V gene data show CDR1 as SGHTA and CDR2 as FQGTGA. Here the CDR3 DNA reads TGTGCCAGCAGCCCGAGGGCAGGGGCAGCAGATACGCAGTATTTT. The encoded protein is CASSPRAGAADTQYF.

The chain combines TRBV3-1 with TRBJ1-4, with D tentatively TRBD1 (5 bases). Germline CDR1 is LGHDT and CDR2 is YNNKEL (reference sequence). This CDR3 spans 15 amino acids. V was pared by 4 bases and J by 4 bases, with 13 bases between. The CDR3 DNA reads as TGTGCCAGCAGCCCGCAGGGCACCTATAATGAAAAACTGTTTTTT. It translates to CASSPQGTYNEKLFF.

This clonotype was seen at least ten times. The chain joins TRBV11-3 to TRBJ1-5; TRBD1 might be the D (6 bases). The CDR3 spans 15 residues. Germline loops: CDR1 SGHNT, CDR2 YENEEA. Trimming stripped 6 bases from V and 4 bases from J, with 16 bases between. The CDR3 sequence: CASRTTGRMNQPQHF. The DNA for the CDR3 is TGTGCCAGCAGAACAACAGGGAGGATGAATCAGCCCCAGCATTTT.

This clonotype was recorded at least ten times. This rearrangement joins TRBV7-8 to TRBJ2-1; TRBD1 matches 7 bases. V was pared by 5 bases and J by 5 bases, with 12 bases of the junction left unmatched. The germline V gene encodes CDR1 SGHVS and CDR2 FQNEAQ. The CDR3 extends over 16 amino acids. The CDR3 loop reads CASSRPSGTADNEQFF. CDR3 DNA: TGTGCCAGCAGCCGACCCTCCGGGACAGCTGACAATGAGCAGTTCTTC.

This clonotype was found many times. This rearrangement joins TRBV7-9 to TRBJ2-3, with 9 bases matching TRBD2. CDR1 and CDR2 from the germline V gene are SEHNR and FQNEAQ (reference sequence). CDR3 size: 14 residues. V gave up 4 bases and J gave up 5 bases; unmatched junction bases: 4. The CDR3 protein is CASSWGLAGDTQYF. CDR3 nucleotide sequence: TGTGCCAGCAGCTGGGGACTAGCTGGAGATACGCAGTATTTT.

This chain links TRBV19 with TRBJ2-1; TRBD1 matches 8 bases. The J segment lost 5 bases and the V segment lost 9 bases, leaving 15 bases of the junction unmatched. Germline V gene data show CDR1 as LNHDA and CDR2 as SQIVND (reference sequence). CDR3 length equals 16 residues. CDR3 loop: CASSGTGSVTNNEQFF. The DNA of the CDR3 is TGTGCCAGCTCCGGGACAGGATCCGTCACAAACAATGAGCAGTTCTTC.

This clonotype was observed a few times. This chain links TRBV9 with TRBJ2-5; 8 bases are a match to TRBD1. V was clipped by 2 bases and J by 5 bases; unmatched bases: 5. CDR3 length: 14 residues. Germline V CDR1 and CDR2: SGDLS, YYNGEE. CDR3 loop: CASSVGQAHETQYF. The CDR3 DNA reads TGTGCCAGCAGCGTGGGACAGGCGCATGAGACCCAGTACTTC.

This clonotype was counted between two and nine times. The V and J genes are TRBV3-1 and TRBJ1-4; perhaps TRBD1 as D (5 bases). Germline CDR1 and CDR2: LGHDT and YNNKEL (reference sequence). This CDR3 region has 12 residues. The V end was cut by 0 bases, the J end by 13 bases, with 9 bases between. The CDR3 is CASSQEQGGLFF. The CDR3 bases are TGTGCCAGCAGCCAAGAGCAGGGAGGACTGTTTTTT. Full variable domain (rest looked up from reference TRBV3-1 and TRBJ1-4): DTAVSQTPKYLVTQMGNDKSIKCEQNLGHDTMYWYKQDSKKFLKIMFSYNNKELIINETVPNRFSPKSPDKAHLNLHINSLELGDSAVYFCASSQEQGGLFFGSGTQLSVL.

The sample holds a few counts of this clonotype. The chain links TRBV12-3 or TRBV12-4 to TRBJ2-1; 8 bases agree with TRBD2. V shed 3 bases and J 4 bases; nucleotides not matched to a gene: 5. This CDR3 has 15 residues. CDR3 loop: CASSFQSGRYNEQFF. The CDR3 DNA is TGTGCCAGCAGTTTTCAGAGCGGGAGATACAATGAGCAGTTCTTC.

The chain uses TRBV2 and TRBJ1-6, with 10 bases that match TRBD1. The CDR3 runs 14 residues. V trimming: 8 bases; J trimming: 12 bases; junction bases outside the gene matches: 10. Germline CDR1 reads SNHLY; CDR2 reads FYNNEI. The DNA of the CDR3 is TGTGCCAGCGGCGCCGGGACAGGGGTAAAACCCCTCCACTTT. Translating gives CASGAGTGVKPLHF. The full variable domain, its missing parts supplied by reference TRBV2 and TRBJ1-6, is EPEVTQTPSHQVTQMGQEVILRCVPISNHLYFYWYRQILGQKVEFLVSFYNNEISEKSEIFDDQFSVERPDGSNFTLKIRSTKLEDSAMYFCASGAGTGVKPLHFGNGTRLTVT.

The rearrangement joins TRBV6-5 to TRBJ2-1; the D is unclear. CDR3 length: 16 amino acids. Germline V gene lookup returns CDR1 MNHEY and CDR2 SVGAGI. V shed 4 bases and J shed 7 bases, with 20 bases lying between them. CDR3 bases: TGTGCCAGCAGTTCCTTGTTGGGTGGGGTGGGAAATGAGCAGTTCTTC. Translation gives CASSSLLGGVGNEQFF.

This clonotype has a handful of counts. The genes are TRBV3-1 and TRBJ1-2; D remains unclear. CDR3 length equals 15 residues. The germline gives CDR1 LGHDT, CDR2 YNNKEL (reference sequence). The V gene lost 6 bases and the J gene lost 3 bases, with 17 bases spanning the gap. CDR3 protein: CASSPRLGTDYGYTF. The CDR3 DNA reads as TGTGCCAGCAGTCCCCGCCTGGGTACGGACTATGGCTACACCTTC.

This clonotype was seen at least ten times. The CDR3 protein is CASSFQAGGRTDTQYF. The CDR3 DNA follows: TGTGCCAGCAGCTTCCAAGCGGGAGGGCGCACAGATACGCAGTATTTT. J is TRBJ2-3 and V is TRBV7-3, with 10 positions matching TRBD2. The junction had 4 bases not matched to a gene; V was cut back by 3 bases and J by 1 base. This CDR3 is 16 amino acids long. CDR1 SGHTA and CDR2 FQGTGA come from the germline V gene. Drawing the rest from reference TRBV7-3 and TRBJ2-3, the complete variable domain is GAGVSQTPSNKVTEKGKYVELRCDPISGHTALYWYRQSLGQGPEFLIYFQGTGAADDSGLPNDRFFAVRPEGSVSTLKIQRTERGDSAVYLCASSFQAGGRTDTQYFGPGTRLTVL.

This chain uses TRBV7-3 with TRBJ2-7; D is possibly TRBD1 or TRBD2 (5 bases each). Germline-derived CDR1 and CDR2 are SGHTA and FQGTGA. V lost 4 bases and J 6 bases, leaving 10 bases between the germline ends. The CDR3 runs to 12 residues. The CDR3 DNA is TGTGCCAGCAGCTCCCCGGGGCCCGAGCAGTACTTC. This encodes CASSSPGPEQYF.

This clonotype was recorded many times. The rearrangement uses TRBV7-3 and TRBJ2-2, with D tentatively TRBD2 (5 bases). Germline loops: CDR1 SGHTA, CDR2 FQGTGA. V dropped 4 bases and J dropped 1 base, with 7 bases sitting between them. The CDR3 spans 14 residues. The CDR3 protein is CASSYAGNTGELFF. Written as DNA, the CDR3 is TGTGCCAGCAGCTACGCGGGGAACACCGGGGAGCTGTTTTTT.

This clonotype was found many times. DNA of the CDR3: TGTGCCAGCAGCCACGGACAAAGCGCGAACACCGGGGAGCTGTTTTTT. As protein: CASSHGQSANTGELFF. The J gene is TRBJ2-2, the V gene TRBV7-9; tentatively, D is TRBD1 (5 bases). Germline loops: CDR1 SEHNR, CDR2 FQNEAQ (reference sequence). V shed 5 bases and J shed 0 bases, with 13 bases lying between them. The CDR3 is 16 residues long.

This clonotype appeared many times. The chain recombines TRBV9 with TRBJ2-1, with 10 bases matching TRBD2. The CDR3 consists of 16 residues. V lost 3 bases to trimming and J lost 6 bases; unmatched junction nucleotides: 9. The germline CDR1 and CDR2 sequences are SGDLS and YYNGEE. The CDR3 sequence: CASSASWTSGANEQFF. DNA of the CDR3: TGTGCCAGCAGCGCAAGCTGGACTAGCGGTGCCAATGAGCAGTTCTTC.